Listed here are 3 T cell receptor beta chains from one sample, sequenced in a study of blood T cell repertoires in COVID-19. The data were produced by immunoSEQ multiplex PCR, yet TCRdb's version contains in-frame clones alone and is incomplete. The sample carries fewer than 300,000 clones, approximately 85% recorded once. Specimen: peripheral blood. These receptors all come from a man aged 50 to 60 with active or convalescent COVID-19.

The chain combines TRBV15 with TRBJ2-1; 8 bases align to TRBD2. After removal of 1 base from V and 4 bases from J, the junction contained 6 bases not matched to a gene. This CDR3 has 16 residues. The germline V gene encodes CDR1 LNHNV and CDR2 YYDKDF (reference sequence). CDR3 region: CATSRGAGGAYNEQFF. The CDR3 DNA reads TGTGCCACCAGCAGAGGGGCGGGAGGCGCATACAATGAGCAGTTCTTC.

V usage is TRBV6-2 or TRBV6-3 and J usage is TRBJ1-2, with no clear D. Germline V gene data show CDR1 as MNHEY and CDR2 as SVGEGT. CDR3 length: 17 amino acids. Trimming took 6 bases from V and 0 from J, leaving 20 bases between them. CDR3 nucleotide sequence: TGTGCCAGCAGCCAACCGATGGTAACAGTTGCTAACTATGGCTACACCTTC. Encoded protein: CASSQPMVTVANYGYTF.

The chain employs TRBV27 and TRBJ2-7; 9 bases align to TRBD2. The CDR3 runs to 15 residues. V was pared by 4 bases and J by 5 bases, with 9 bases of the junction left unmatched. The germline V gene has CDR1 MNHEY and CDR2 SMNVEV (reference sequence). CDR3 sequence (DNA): TGTGCCAGCAGTTCACCGGGACTAGCAGTGGACGAGCAGTACTTC. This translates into CASSSPGLAVDEQYF.